These 17 T cell receptor beta chains were sequenced from one sample in a study of early T cells in non-severe SARS-CoV-2 infection. A single record per CDR3 protein comes from TCRdb applying MiXCR to the 5' RACE reads. This table has over 50,000 distinct CDR3 sequences, approximately 8% appearing once. The specimen was whole blood. The receptors originated from an adult who was a healthcare worker with PCR-confirmed SARS-CoV-2 infection or an uninfected control (not recorded which).

About this clonotype itself: At one boundary the junction diverges from the germline segment, which might be a read error. The chain uses TRBV28 and TRBJ2-1; a possible D gene is TRBD2 (5 bases). The CDR3 has 17 residues. From germline, CDR1 is MDHEN and CDR2 SYDVKM. DNA for the CDR3: TGTGCCAGCAGTCCTTTAAAAACAGTACTAGAGAGCAATGAGCACTTCTTC. Amino acids: CASSPLKTVLESNEHFF.

This clonotype was detected many times. The genes are TRBV9 and TRBJ1-6; D is perhaps TRBD1 (6 bases). Trimming removed 0 bases at V and 12 bases at J, with 16 bases between. Per germline, CDR1 SGDLS and CDR2 YYNGEE. The CDR3 sequence is 15 residues long. CDR3 sequence: CASSVDRTGPLPLHF. DNA of the CDR3: TGTGCCAGCAGCGTAGATCGCACAGGGCCCCTACCCCTCCACTTT.

The rearrangement joins TRBV11-2 to TRBJ2-2; D might be TRBD1 (6 bases). Germline V gene sequence: CDR1 SGHAT, CDR2 FQNNGV. The CDR3 contains 14 residues. V lost 4 bases to trimming and J lost 2 bases, with 8 bases between them. The CDR3 here is CASSSDSNTGELFF. In DNA, the CDR3 is TGTGCCAGCAGCTCGGACAGCAACACCGGGGAGCTGTTTTTT.

In its sample, this clonotype ranks as medium-sized. The chain uses TRBV11-3 and TRBJ1-5; D remains ambiguous. V lost 3 bases to trimming and J lost 4 bases, with 4 bases between them. The CDR3 spans 12 residues. The V gene's germline CDR1 is SGHNT and CDR2 YENEEA. CDR3 loop: CASSFGNQPQHF. CDR3 sequence (DNA): TGTGCCAGCAGCTTCGGGAATCAGCCCCAGCATTTT.

This clonotype was observed at least ten times. The chain joins TRBV7-6 to TRBJ2-1; weak D call: TRBD2 (5 bases). Germline-derived CDR1 and CDR2 are SGHVS and FNYEAQ. The CDR3 is 15 amino acids. Trimming took off 4 bases at V and 1 base at J, with 11 bases between the two ends. The CDR3 DNA follows: TGTGCCAGCAGCTCAAGCGGAATGTCCTACAATGAGCAGTTCTTC. Translated: CASSSSGMSYNEQFF.

This clonotype was found many times. V gene TRBV20-1 combines with J gene TRBJ2-1, with D unclear. The CDR3 extends over 11 amino acids. The germline CDR1 and CDR2 sequences are DFQATT and SNEGSKA (reference sequence). Trimming stripped 2 bases from V and 9 bases from J, with 8 bases between. In DNA form, the CDR3 reads TGCAGTGCTAGATCCTACGGTGAGCAGTTCTTC. This codes for CSARSYGEQFF.

V usage is TRBV7-9 and J usage is TRBJ2-7, with a tentative D call TRBD1 (7 bases). The germline V gene has CDR1 SEHNR and CDR2 FQNEAQ (reference sequence). This CDR3 is 16 amino acids long. V was trimmed by 5 bases and J by 2 bases, leaving 19 bases between them. The CDR3, as DNA: TGTGCCAGCAGCCCCGGTTTCACAGGGGAGGCCTACGAGCAGTACTTC. Translating it yields CASSPGFTGEAYEQYF.

J is TRBJ2-3 and V is TRBV20-1; D unclear. The CDR3 length is 12 residues. V was cut by 3 bases and J by 13 bases, with 17 bases left in between. Germline V gene lookup returns CDR1 DFQATT and CDR2 SNEGSKA (reference sequence). Here the CDR3 reads CSASPRTGLEYF. CDR3 sequence (DNA): TGCAGTGCTAGCCCCCGGACCGGCCTCGAGTATTTT.

This clonotype has ten or more counts. The chain has TRBV7-2 and TRBJ1-4; D perhaps matches TRBD1 (5 bases). Germline V gene data show CDR1 as SGHTA and CDR2 as FQGNSA. This CDR3 comprises 14 residues. Trimming cost V 5 bases and J 8 bases, with 15 bases left between them. In DNA, the CDR3 is TGTGCCAGCAGCCTAAGAGGAGGGGCCGAAAAACTGTTTTTT. Amino acids: CASSLRGGAEKLFF. Based on the CDR3 plus reference TRBV7-2 and TRBJ1-4, the full variable domain is GAGVSQSPSNKVTEKGKDVELRCDPISGHTALYWYRQSLGQGLEFLIYFQGNSAPDKSGLPSDRFSAERTGGSVSTLTIQRTQQEDSAVYLCASSLRGGAEKLFFGSGTQLSVL.

In its sample, this clonotype was seen many times. The chain carries TRBV5-6 and TRBJ2-1, with 9 bases that match TRBD2. CDR3 size: 16 residues. J was trimmed by 5 bases and V by 1 base; bases with no gene match: 7. Germline V gene data show CDR1 as SGHDT and CDR2 as YYEEEE. CDR3 sequence reads: CASSLRWLAGHNEQFF. CDR3 DNA: TGTGCCAGCAGCTTGAGATGGCTAGCGGGGCACAATGAGCAGTTCTTC.

This clonotype was counted only a few times. The CDR3: CASSLAAGSGETQYF. As DNA, the CDR3 is TGCGCCAGCAGCTTGGCTGCGGGATCGGGAGAGACCCAGTACTTC. V and J are TRBV5-1 and TRBJ2-5; TRBD2 might be the D (6 bases). Germline V gene sequence: CDR1 SGHRS, CDR2 YFSETQ. This CDR3 spans 15 amino acids. The V and J ends lost 0 bases and 4 bases respectively, with 13 bases between them.

The V gene is TRBV24-1, the J gene TRBJ2-1; no definite D call. Trimming left V 1 base short and J 3 bases short, with 12 bases between. The CDR3 sequence is 16 residues long. CDR1 is KGHDR and CDR2 is SFDVKD in the germline V gene. The CDR3 sequence: CATSDLLTPNYNEQFF. DNA for the CDR3: TGTGCCACCAGTGATTTATTGACCCCTAACTACAATGAGCAGTTCTTC.

This clonotype was picked up a small number of times. This sequence joins TRBV7-9 and TRBJ2-6; 11 nucleotides align to TRBD1. CDR1 is SEHNR and CDR2 is FQNEAQ in the germline V gene (reference sequence). The V gene end was trimmed by 5 bases and the J gene end by 0 bases; junction bases not matched to a gene: 6. This CDR3 comprises 18 residues. The CDR3 nucleotides are TGTGCCAGCAGCCTAAGGACAGGGGGCGCCTCTGGGGCCAACGTCCTGACTTTC. Its translation is CASSLRTGGASGANVLTF.

This clonotype appeared many times. This chain joins TRBV29-1 and TRBJ1-2; 7 bases line up with TRBD1. Germline V gives CDR1 SQVTM, CDR2 ANQGSEA. With 6 bases clipped from V and 8 bases from J, the junction kept 15 bases outside the gene matches. The CDR3 is made up of 14 amino acids. CDR3 sequence (DNA): TGCAGCGTCATCCACAGGGGAACTACTATGGGCTACACCTTC. It codes for CSVIHRGTTMGYTF. The full variable domain, its missing parts supplied by reference TRBV29-1 and TRBJ1-2, is SAVISQKPSRDICQRGTSLTIQCQVDSQVTMMFWYRQQPGQSLTLIATANQGSEATYESGFVIDKFPISRPNLTFSTLTVSNMSPEDSSIYLCSVIHRGTTMGYTFGSGTRLTVV.

This chain links TRBV5-1 with TRBJ1-1, with D unclear. The CDR3 totals 15 residues. The germline V and J ends were trimmed by 0 bases and 4 bases, with 13 bases remaining between them. Germline V lookup: CDR1 SGHRS, CDR2 YFSETQ. The CDR3 DNA is TGCGCCAGCAGCTTGGCAGGCGGATCCAGCACTGAAGCTTTCTTT. It is translated as CASSLAGGSSTEAFF.

The J gene is TRBJ2-3, the V gene TRBV7-9, with TRBD2 matching over 9 bases. The germline V gene encodes CDR1 SEHNR and CDR2 FQNEAQ (reference sequence). V was pared by 1 base and J by 2 bases, with 4 bases of the junction left unmatched. CDR3 length equals 16 residues. CDR3 sequence: CASSLGVAGVTDTQYF. In DNA form, the CDR3 reads TGTGCCAGCAGCTTAGGGGTAGCGGGAGTCACAGATACGCAGTATTTT.

A few counts support this clonotype. V and J are TRBV18 and TRBJ2-7; TRBD1 matches 7 bases. Germline CDR1 KGHSH, CDR2 LQKENI. The J segment lost 1 base and the V segment lost 5 bases, leaving 17 bases of the junction unmatched. This CDR3 comprises 18 residues. CDR3 region: CASSSKSGTELSSYEQYF. The CDR3 DNA reads as TGTGCCAGCTCATCAAAATCCGGGACAGAACTTTCATCCTACGAGCAGTACTTC. Full variable domain (outside the CDR3, taken from reference TRBV18 and TRBJ2-7): NAGVMQNPRHLVRRRGQEARLRCSPMKGHSHVYWYRQLPEEGLKFMVYLQKENIIDESGMPKERFSAEFPKEGPSILRIQQVVRGDSAAYFCASSSKSGTELSSYEQYFGPGTRLTVT.